The source of this TCR beta chain is a study of TIL therapy for anti-PD-1-resistant metastatic lung cancer. Study-level background: Tumors carried a median 1.5 non-synonymous mutations per megabase. Findings of the study overall: Patients were highly selected, enriched for treatment-naive, never-smoker and oncogene-addicted cases.

Sequencing used immunoSEQ v3. Survey-level samples got approximately 1.8 million read pairs; deep-level samples got about 4.5-6.5 million. The table came from immunoSEQ multiplex PCR; TCRdb's copy has only in-frame clones and leaves some out. The table includes tens of thousands of clones, around four fifths detected once. As concerns this clone: Its antigen remains unknown.

Per germline, CDR1 SGHDT and CDR2 YYEEEE. The CDR3 has 16 residues. Trimming removed 1 base from V and 0 bases from J, with 13 bases in between. The time point: pre-treatment sample, taken before nivolumab and TIL therapy. Patients were adults with stage 4 NSCLC. The TCR was taken from a person aged 25 to 79 with non-small cell lung cancer. The sequencing here drew on blood, taken at baseline. This chain joins TRBV5-6 and TRBJ1-2; no definite D call. CDR3 sequence (DNA): TGTGCCAGCAGCTTGTTCGGTGGTATGGCTAACTATGGCTACACCTTC. Translation gives CASSLFGGMANYGYTF.